A selection of T cell receptor beta chains follows, all from one sample in a study of STAT5B mutations in CD4+ large granular lymphocyte leukemia. TCRdb's copy holds only in-frame clones and misses some; the assay was immunoSEQ multiplex PCR. The repertoire holds around 50,000 clones, with 84% as singletons. Input material: CD4+ T cells from blood buffy coats. These receptors originate from a human donor in good health. Both conserved end residues are part of each CDR3. Each record gives: J gene, clone size, D gene, V gene, CDR3 DNA, CDR3 protein. D genes are given only for firm matches. Clone size is not always given. Where it is, it says once, few, many or a class for expanded clones.

>TRBJ1-3|NA|NA|TRBV6-1
TGTGCCAGCAGTGAGAGCCGACCCTCTGGAAACACCATATATTTT
CASSESRPSGNTIYF
>TRBJ2-1|NA|NA|TRBV7-2
TGTGCCAGCAGCCTAAGACAGAATGAGCAGTTCTTC
CASSLRQNEQFF
>TRBJ2-3|NA|NA|TRBV6-5
TGTGCCAGCAGTGCCCAGGGGGATACGCAGTATTTT
CASSAQGDTQYF
>TRBJ2-1|NA|NA|TRBV29-1
TGCAGCGTTGTAGTTGTGGAGGGTCGCTCCTACAATGAGCAGTTCTTC
CSVVVVEGRSYNEQFF
>TRBJ1-2|NA|TRBD1|TRBV6-5
TGTGCCAGCAGTTACTCGATAGCAGGGGGAAACTATGGCTACACCTTC
CASSYSIAGGNYGYTF
>TRBJ2-5|NA|NA|TRBV7-3
TGTGCCAGCAGCTCCAAGGCTAGCTATTGGGAGACCCAGTACTTC
CASSSKASYWETQYF
>TRBJ1-2|once|NA|TRBV28
TGTGCCAGCAGTTTTGCGGATTATGGCTACACCTTC
CASSFADYGYTF
>TRBJ2-7|NA|NA|TRBV5-5
TGTGCCAGCAGCGTCTCCGGGAACCCAGGCGAGCAGTACTTC
CASSVSGNPGEQYF
>TRBJ2-7|NA|NA|TRBV5-1
TGCGCCAGCAGCTTGGGCCCGCAGGGCTACGAGCAGTACTTC
CASSLGPQGYEQYF
>TRBJ1-4|NA|NA|TRBV4-1
TGCGCCAGCAGCCAAGCGAATAAGGACAGCCGTCAAACTAATGAAAAACTGTTTTTT
CASSQANKDSRQTNEKLFF
>TRBJ2-1|once|TRBD1|TRBV7-9
TGTGCCAGCAGCTTACAGACAGGGAATGAGCAGTTCTTC
CASSLQTGNEQFF
>TRBJ2-7|NA|NA|TRBV6-6
TGTGCCAGCAGTCTACAGGGCGGGGGCCACGAGCAGTACTTC
CASSLQGGGHEQYF
>TRBJ2-1|NA|TRBD1|TRBV6-4
TGTGCCAGCAGTGACTGGGGGACAGGGGTGTCCTACAATGAGCAGTTCTTC
CASSDWGTGVSYNEQFF
>TRBJ2-1|NA|TRBD2|TRBV6-7
TGTGCCAGCAGAACAGGCGGGACTAGCGGGGGGGCCTGCTACAATGAGCAGTTCTTC
CASRTGGTSGGACYNEQFF
>TRBJ1-1|NA|TRBD1|TRBV19
TGTGCCAGTAGTGTGGGCAGGGGGCTGATAGTGGCGCGTTTCACTGAAGCTTTCTTT
CASSVGRGLIVARFTEAFF
>TRBJ2-5|NA|NA|TRBV7-3
TGTGCCAGCAGCCCCTTTGGACTACAAGAGACCCAGTACTTC
CASSPFGLQETQYF
>TRBJ2-3|NA|TRBD2|TRBV4-1
TGCGCCAGCAGCCAACGAACTTTGGGACTAGCGGGGACTAGCACAGATACGCAGTATTTT
CASSQRTLGLAGTSTDTQYF
>TRBJ1-5|NA|NA|TRBV18
TGTGCCAGCTCAACGGAACAGGTTAGCGAAGGACAGCCCCAGCATTTT
CASSTEQVSEGQPQHF
>TRBJ2-2|NA|NA|TRBV7-3
TGTGCCAGCAGCTTCTCAGGGGAAAACGCGAACACCGGGGAGCTGTTTTTT
CASSFSGENANTGELFF
>TRBJ1-2|NA|NA|TRBV19
TGTGCCAGTAGTATGTGGGTGGATGGCTACACCTTC
CASSMWVDGYTF
>TRBJ2-4|NA|TRBD2|TRBV5-6
TGTGCCAGCAGCTTGGGGGGGGGAAGAAACATTCAGTACTTC
CASSLGGGRNIQYF
>TRBJ2-7|NA|NA|TRBV28
TGTGCCAGCAGTTTGCGGACCTACGAGCAGTACTTC
CASSLRTYEQYF
>TRBJ2-3|NA|TRBD1|TRBV6-4
TGTGCCAGCAGCCGGGACAGGGGTTTTGAAGATACGCAGTATTTT
CASSRDRGFEDTQYF
>TRBJ1-2|NA|TRBD1|TRBV10-3
TGTGCCATCAGTGAGCGGGACAGGGACTATGGCTACACCTTC
CAISERDRDYGYTF
>TRBJ1-6|NA|NA|TRBV19
TGTGCCAGTAGCAGGACAGCGCTGGCTTCACCCCTCCACTTT
CASSRTALASPLHF
>TRBJ2-3|NA|NA|TRBV21-1
TGTGCCAGCACTGTAACAGGGGCAGATACGCAGTATTTT
CASTVTGADTQYF
>TRBJ2-1|NA|NA|TRBV7-9
TGTGCCAGCAGCCCTGACGGGAGTAACAATGAGCAGTTCTTC
CASSPDGSNNEQFF
>TRBJ1-6|NA|NA|TRBV30
TGTGCCTGGAGTGTAGGGCGGGACCGAAATTCACCCCTCCACTTT
CAWSVGRDRNSPLHF
>TRBJ2-1|NA|TRBD2|TRBV19
TGTGCCAGTAGTACCATGGGGAGGGACAATGAGCAGTTCTTC
CASSTMGRDNEQFF
>TRBJ2-7|NA|NA|TRBV5-6
TGTGCCAGCAGCTTCGGGGACAAAGTCTACGAGCAGTACTTC
CASSFGDKVYEQYF
>TRBJ2-6|few|NA|TRBV2
TGTGCCAGCAGTTACTCTGGGGCCAACGTCCTGACTTTC
CASSYSGANVLTF
>TRBJ2-3|NA|TRBD1|TRBV2
TGTGCCAGCAGCCAACACAACAGGGGTACGCAGTATTTT
CASSQHNRGTQYF
>TRBJ2-7|NA|TRBD2|TRBV7-6
TGTGCCAGCAGCCGGACTAGCGGGAACTACGAGCAGTACTTC
CASSRTSGNYEQYF
>TRBJ1-4|NA|NA|TRBV9
TGTGCCAGCAGCGAGGGACTTGCGGATGAAAAACTGTTTTTT
CASSEGLADEKLFF
>TRBJ2-1|NA|TRBD2|TRBV5-1
TGCGCCAGCGGGTGGGGGAGGGAGCCATTAATCGGGAATGAGCAGTTCTTC
CASGWGREPLIGNEQFF
>TRBJ1-2|NA|NA|TRBV29-1
TGCAGCGTGCGTGGGGGTATGGATGGCTACACCTTC
CSVRGGMDGYTF
>TRBJ1-6|NA|NA|TRBV4-1
TGCGCCAGCAGCCAAGAAGGGGGTGATAATTCACCCCTCCACTTT
CASSQEGGDNSPLHF
>TRBJ1-1|NA|NA|TRBV15
TGTGCCACCAGCAGAGAGGGCAGGGGAGATACTGAAGCTTTCTTT
CATSREGRGDTEAFF
>TRBJ2-1|NA|TRBD2|TRBV7-2
TGTGCCAGCAGCTCAAAACGACTAGCGGTCTACAATGAGCAGTTCTTC
CASSSKRLAVYNEQFF
>TRBJ1-5|NA|NA|TRBV2
TGTGCCAGCAGTGAGTTGGCAGGGTTTCAGCCCCAGCATTTT
CASSELAGFQPQHF
>TRBJ1-2|once|NA|TRBV10-2
TGCGCCAGCAGTGAGGGGGACTATGGCTACACCTTC
CASSEGDYGYTF
>TRBJ1-3|NA|NA|TRBV19
TGTGCCAGTAGCCCCGGGGGGCGCGGCTCTGGAAACACCATATATTTT
CASSPGGRGSGNTIYF
>TRBJ1-5|NA|NA|TRBV19
TGTGCCAGTAGTACCGCAGAGACCCAGCATTTT
CASSTAETQHF
>TRBJ2-1|NA|NA|TRBV9
TGTGCCAGCAGCCCCGGAGAGGGTGTCTACAATGAGCAGTTCTTC
CASSPGEGVYNEQFF
>TRBJ1-6|NA|TRBD1|TRBV7-2
TGTGCCAGCAGCCCCGACAGGGATTCACCCCTCCACTTT
CASSPDRDSPLHF
>TRBJ1-1|NA|NA|TRBV18
TGTGCCAGCTCCCCTTTAAATAAGGGGCAGAGTGAAGCTTTCTTT
CASSPLNKGQSEAFF
>TRBJ2-7|NA|NA|TRBV5-4
TGTGCCAGCAGCTTGGGGGCCCGACAGATCTCCTACGAGCAGTACTTC
CASSLGARQISYEQYF
>TRBJ2-7|NA|NA|TRBV29-1
TGCAGCGTTGAAAAAGGGGCTGGGCTCTACGAGCAGTACTTC
CSVEKGAGLYEQYF
>TRBJ2-1|NA|TRBD2|TRBV6-4
TGTGCCAGCAGTGGCGGGGGGGCCATAGATGAGCAGTTCTTC
CASSGGGAIDEQFF
>TRBJ2-1|once|TRBD2|TRBV9
TGTGCCAGCAGCGTAGTTAGCGGGGGGGTCAATGAGCAGTTCTTC
CASSVVSGGVNEQFF
>TRBJ2-7|NA|TRBD1|TRBV6-5
TGTGCCAGCAGAACAGGGGCCGAGCAGTACTTC
CASRTGAEQYF
>TRBJ2-7|NA|NA|TRBV4-2
TGTGCCAGCAGCCAAGCGGGATTTGGCTACGAGCAGTACTTC
CASSQAGFGYEQYF
>TRBJ1-1|few|TRBD1|TRBV9
TGTGCCAGCAGCGCCCGGGACAGGAACACTGAAGCTTTCTTT
CASSARDRNTEAFF
>TRBJ2-1|NA|NA|TRBV29-1
TGCAGCGTGAGAAGGACCCCAACCTACAATGAGCAGTTCTTC
CSVRRTPTYNEQFF
>TRBJ2-7|NA|NA|TRBV28
TGTGCGAGCGGTATAGGGATGACCTACGAGCAGTACTTC
CASGIGMTYEQYF
>TRBJ1-3|NA|NA|TRBV9
TGTGCCAGCAGCGCGACAGGAGTGCGCTCTGGAAACACCATATATTTT
CASSATGVRSGNTIYF
>TRBJ1-3|NA|NA|TRBV7-7
TGTGCCAGCAGCCCCGGGACGGTCTCTGGAAACACCATATATTTT
CASSPGTVSGNTIYF
>TRBJ2-7|NA|TRBD2|TRBV28
TGTGCCAGCAGTTTAACTAGCGGGAGGGGAAGCTCCTACGAGCAGTACTTC
CASSLTSGRGSSYEQYF
>TRBJ1-6|few|NA|TRBV7-9
TGTGCCAGCAGTTCGACGATGGAGGGTGTGGCCCTCCACTTT
CASSSTMEGVALHF
>TRBJ1-5|NA|NA|TRBV28
TGTGCCAGCAGTGTTACAGGGACTTGGGGCAATCAGCCCCAGCATTTT
CASSVTGTWGNQPQHF